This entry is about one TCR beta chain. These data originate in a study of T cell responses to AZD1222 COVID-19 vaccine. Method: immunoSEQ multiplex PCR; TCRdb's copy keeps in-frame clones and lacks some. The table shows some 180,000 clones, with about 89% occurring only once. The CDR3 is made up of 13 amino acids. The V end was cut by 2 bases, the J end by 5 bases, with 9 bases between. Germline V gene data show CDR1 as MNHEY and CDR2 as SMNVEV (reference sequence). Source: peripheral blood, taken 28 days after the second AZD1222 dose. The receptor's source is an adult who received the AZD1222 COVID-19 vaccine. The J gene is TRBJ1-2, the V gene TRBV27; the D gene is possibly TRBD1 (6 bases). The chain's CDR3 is CASSLEGGYGYTF. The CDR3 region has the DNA TGTGCCAGCAGTTTAGAGGGGGGATATGGCTACACCTTC.